This entry lists 30 T cell receptor beta chains sequenced from one sample in a study of shared clonotypes between healthy human individuals. Generated by immunoSEQ multiplex PCR, the TCRdb table keeps only in-frame clones and is missing some. The table shows under 1,100,000 clones, with around four fifths occurring only once. The sequenced sample was memory CD4+ T cells sorted from blood. Subset given: CD45RA-negative fraction. The receptors shown here come from a man aged 18 to 29 in good health.

This clone showed up just a few times. The V and J genes are TRBV19 and TRBJ1-5, with 7 bases aligning to TRBD1. V was pared by 7 bases and J by 5 bases, with 5 bases of the junction left unmatched. The CDR3 totals 13 residues. The V gene's germline CDR1 is LNHDA and CDR2 SQIVND (reference sequence). CDR3 DNA sequence: TGTGCCAGTATGACCAGGGGGGATCAGCCCCAGCATTTT. This encodes CASMTRGDQPQHF. Based on the CDR3 plus reference TRBV19 and TRBJ1-5, the full variable domain is DGGITQSPKYLFRKEGQNVTLSCEQNLNHDAMYWYRQDPGQGLRLIYYSQIVNDFQKGDIAEGYSVSREKKESFPLTVTSAQKNPTAFYLCASMTRGDQPQHFGDGTRLSIL.

The rearrangement uses TRBV5-1 and TRBJ2-4; TRBD1 aligns across 10 bases. This CDR3 spans 18 amino acids. Germline values: CDR1 SGHRS, CDR2 YFSETQ. V lost 7 bases and J lost 0; bases outside the gene matches: 13. CDR3 sequence reads: CASRRAGTGDVAKNIQYF. The CDR3 coding sequence is TGCGCCAGCCGTCGAGCCGGGACAGGGGACGTAGCCAAAAACATTCAGTACTTC.

V gene TRBV27 combines with J gene TRBJ2-7; D possibly corresponds to TRBD1 (6 bases). This CDR3 has 16 amino acids. The V and J ends lost 7 bases and 2 bases respectively, with 21 bases between them. The germline V gene has CDR1 MNHEY and CDR2 SMNVEV (reference sequence). CDR3 sequence reads: CASTSLTWGRAYEQYF. DNA of the CDR3: TGTGCCAGCACCTCTCTTACCTGGGGGCGGGCCTACGAGCAGTACTTC.

The chain employs TRBV5-1 and TRBJ2-5, with 9 bases aligning to TRBD2. This CDR3 is 16 amino acids long. Germline trimming cut 0 bases from V and 4 bases from J; bases unmatched to any gene: 7. The germline V gene encodes CDR1 SGHRS and CDR2 YFSETQ. In DNA, the CDR3 is TGCGCCAGCAGCTTGGCGGCGGGGGGGCCGAGAGAGACCCAGTACTTC. This codes for CASSLAAGGPRETQYF.

J is TRBJ1-5 and V is TRBV19, with 7 bases identical to TRBD1. Germline CDR1 LNHDA, CDR2 SQIVND (reference sequence). V lost 10 bases, J lost 4 bases, and 10 bases stayed unmatched. The CDR3 is made up of 14 amino acids. The CDR3 DNA is TGTGCCACCTCAGGGACAGTCCCTAATCAGCCCCAGCATTTT. As protein: CATSGTVPNQPQHF. The full variable domain, its missing parts supplied by reference TRBV19 and TRBJ1-5, is DGGITQSPKYLFRKEGQNVTLSCEQNLNHDAMYWYRQDPGQGLRLIYYSQIVNDFQKGDIAEGYSVSREKKESFPLTVTSAQKNPTAFYLCATSGTVPNQPQHFGDGTRLSIL.

This clone has only a few counts. A much bigger clone sits one base away, suggesting this may be a read error. The rearrangement uses TRBV28 and TRBJ1-1; D not resolved. Germline assignment: CDR1 MDHEN and CDR2 SYDVKM. The V end was cut by 3 bases, the J end by 1 base, with 3 bases between. This CDR3 contains 12 residues. This chain's CDR3 is CASSFKNTEAFF. In DNA form, the CDR3 reads TGTGCCAGCAGTTTTAAGAACACTGAAGCTTTCTTT.

On this clone: Additional DNA sequences in this sample encode the identical CDR3. The CDR3 is CSAGQGGNQPQHF. In nucleotides, the CDR3 is TGCAGCGCGGGACAGGGAGGAAATCAGCCCCAGCATTTT. The chain employs TRBV29-1 and TRBJ1-5; 9 nucleotides line up with TRBD1. The CDR3 is 13 amino acids. The germline CDR1 and CDR2 sequences are SQVTM and ANQGSEA. The V gene end was trimmed by 7 bases and the J gene end by 4 bases; junction bases not matched to a gene: 5.

The chain carries TRBV9 and TRBJ1-3; D is uncertain. CDR3 length: 15 residues. Germline V gives CDR1 SGDLS, CDR2 YYNGEE. Between the trimmed V and J ends, which lost 3 bases and 0 bases, there was a span of 10 bases. CDR3 nucleotide sequence: TGTGCCAGCAGCGCCGGGTCCTCCTCTGGAAACACCATATATTTT. It yields the protein CASSAGSSSGNTIYF.

For this clone: Other DNA sequences from this sample encode an identical CDR3 as well. The chain couples TRBV14 to TRBJ2-1, with 10 bases fitting TRBD2. Germline V gene sequence: CDR1 SGHDN, CDR2 FVKESK. V lost 4 bases and J lost 4; bases outside the gene matches: 10. CDR3 length equals 17 residues. The DNA of the CDR3 is TGTGCCAGCAGCCGACTATCTAGCGGGGGCGGGTACAATGAGCAGTTCTTC. Its translation is CASSRLSSGGGYNEQFF.

The rearrangement joins TRBV11-2 to TRBJ1-2, with 8 bases fitting TRBD1. The germline V gene has CDR1 SGHAT and CDR2 FQNNGV. The CDR3 loop spans 13 amino acids. V lost 1 base, J lost 8 bases, and 3 bases stayed unmatched. In DNA, the CDR3 is TGTGCCAGCAGCTTAGGACAGGGGCCGGGCTACACCTTC. The encoded protein is CASSLGQGPGYTF.

The chain uses TRBV19 and TRBJ1-5; 10 nucleotides line up with TRBD1. This CDR3 contains 15 residues. From germline, CDR1 is LNHDA and CDR2 SQIVND (reference sequence). V lost 7 bases and J lost 4; bases outside the gene matches: 7. The CDR3 DNA reads TGTGCCAGTACCCCCAGGGGACAGGGGAATCAGCCCCAGCATTTT. Its translation: CASTPRGQGNQPQHF.

The chain recombines TRBV9 with TRBJ1-6, with D perhaps matching TRBD1 (6 bases). The CDR3 totals 14 residues. Trimming removed 4 bases from V and 7 bases from J, with 12 bases in between. Germline assignment: CDR1 SGDLS and CDR2 YYNGEE. The CDR3 region has the DNA TGTGCCAGCAGCTCAACAGGGATAAATTCACCCCTCCACTTT. Residues: CASSSTGINSPLHF. Filled out from reference TRBV9 and TRBJ1-6, the complete variable domain reads DSGVTQTPKHLITATGQRVTLRCSPRSGDLSVYWYQQSLDQGLQFLIQYYNGEERAKGNILERFSAQQFPDLHSELNLSSLELGDSALYFCASSSTGINSPLHFGNGTRLTVT.

This clone was counted at least ten times. The chain joins TRBV7-2 to TRBJ2-5, with D tentatively TRBD1 (6 bases). The CDR3 has 15 residues. The V end lost 4 bases, the J end lost 5 bases, and 17 bases lay between the germline ends. The germline CDR1 and CDR2 sequences are SGHTA and FQGNSA. CDR3 coding DNA: TGTGCCAGCAGCTCGGCTACAGGGTGGGTGGAGACCCAGTACTTC. Residues: CASSSATGWVETQYF.

This clone was recorded a few times. The rearrangement uses TRBV5-1 and TRBJ2-2; tentatively, D is TRBD2 (5 bases). Germline CDR1 reads SGHRS; CDR2 reads YFSETQ. The CDR3 totals 13 residues. Between the trimmed V and J ends, which lost 9 bases and 7 bases, there was a span of 16 bases. The CDR3 is CATTGLRGGELFF. The CDR3 nucleotides read TGCGCCACCACCGGGCTCCGGGGCGGGGAGCTGTTTTTT.

The CDR3: CASSLGEGWVTEAFF. CDR3 coding DNA: TGCGCCAGCAGCTTGGGGGAAGGGTGGGTCACTGAAGCTTTCTTT. The rearrangement links TRBV5-1 to TRBJ1-1; no clear D gene. Trimming took off 0 bases at V and 4 bases at J, with 13 bases between the two ends. This CDR3 is built from 15 residues. Germline V gene lookup returns CDR1 SGHRS and CDR2 YFSETQ.

Only a few counts were recorded for this clone. V gene TRBV6-1 combines with J gene TRBJ1-2; D is uncertain. Germline V lookup: CDR1 MNHNS, CDR2 SASEGT. CDR3 length: 18 residues. Trimming pared 1 base from V and 0 bases from J, leaving 18 bases between. CDR3 in amino acids: CASSEDGGIFLTNYGYTF. CDR3 nucleotide sequence: TGTGCCAGCAGTGAAGACGGAGGGATCTTCCTCACTAACTATGGCTACACCTTC.

This clone was observed once. This CDR3 is also generated by other DNA sequences in the sample. The chain combines TRBV7-2 with TRBJ2-3; D gene unclear. This CDR3 is 15 amino acids long. V shed 0 bases and J shed 0 bases, with 7 bases lying between them. CDR1 SGHTA and CDR2 FQGNSA come from the germline V gene. CDR3 region: CASSLAGLSTDTQYF. The CDR3 nucleotides read TGTGCCAGCAGCTTAGCGGGGTTGAGCACAGATACGCAGTATTTT.

V gene TRBV15 combines with J gene TRBJ1-1; D ambiguous. Trimming took 1 base from V and 1 from J, leaving 13 bases between them. Germline CDR1 and CDR2: LNHNV and YYDKDF (reference sequence). This CDR3 comprises 16 residues. The CDR3 DNA is TGTGCCACCAGCAGAGGTAAGGGAGCCTCGAACACTGAAGCTTTCTTT. This gives the protein CATSRGKGASNTEAFF.

This clone was picked up one time. V usage is TRBV5-6 and J usage is TRBJ2-3; no clear D gene. This CDR3 has 16 residues. The V gene's germline CDR1 is SGHDT and CDR2 YYEEEE. V was cut by 4 bases and J by 2 bases, with 17 bases left in between. CDR3 in DNA: TGTGCCAGCAGCCACCCTGAGGTAGTGGACACAGATACGCAGTATTTT. Encoded protein: CASSHPEVVDTDTQYF.

J is TRBJ2-3 and V is TRBV30; 11 bases map to TRBD2. The CDR3 loop spans 15 amino acids. Trimming cost V 0 bases and J 6 bases; bases outside gene matches: 5. Looked up from germline, CDR1 is GTSNPN and CDR2 is SVGIG (reference sequence). The CDR3 nucleotides are TGTGCCTGGAGTGTACTAGCGGGGGCGAGGGATACGCAGTATTTT. Residues: CAWSVLAGARDTQYF. The entire variable domain, with the rest obtained from reference TRBV30 and TRBJ2-3, is as follows: SQTIHQWPATLVQPVGSPLSLECTVEGTSNPNLYWYRQAAGRGLQLLFYSVGIGQISSEVPQNLSASRPQDRQFILSSKKLLLSDSGFYLCAWSVLAGARDTQYFGPGTRLTVL.

V is TRBV7-2 and J is TRBJ2-7; D is tentatively TRBD1 or TRBD2 (5 bases each). CDR1 and CDR2 (germline): SGHTA, FQGNSA. Trimming left V 4 bases short and J 6 bases short, with 13 bases between. The CDR3 has 13 amino acids. The chain's CDR3 is CASSWTGPTEQYF. CDR3 nucleotides: TGTGCCAGCAGCTGGACGGGGCCGACCGAGCAGTACTTC. Full variable domain (remainder filled in from reference TRBV7-2 and TRBJ2-7): GAGVSQSPSNKVTEKGKDVELRCDPISGHTALYWYRQSLGQGLEFLIYFQGNSAPDKSGLPSDRFSAERTGGSVSTLTIQRTQQEDSAVYLCASSWTGPTEQYFGPGTRLTVT.

CDR3 DNA: TGTGCCAGCAGCCCCCGGACTAGCGGGGGGTCAGATACGCAGTATTTT. Encoded protein: CASSPRTSGGSDTQYF. The rearrangement joins TRBV7-9 to TRBJ2-3; 14 bases match TRBD2. Germline CDR1 and CDR2: SEHNR and FQNEAQ (reference sequence). The CDR3 extends over 16 amino acids. V dropped 5 bases and J dropped 4; count of bases not matched to a gene: 5.

This chain joins TRBV5-1 and TRBJ2-2; tentative D call: TRBD2 (5 bases). Trimming removed 0 bases at V and 3 bases at J, with 9 bases between. The CDR3 is 15 amino acids. CDR1 is SGHRS, CDR2 YFSETQ, per germline. The CDR3 loop is CASSLDGVDTGELFF. CDR3 sequence (DNA): TGCGCCAGCAGCTTGGACGGGGTGGACACCGGGGAGCTGTTTTTT.

A few counts support this clone. The rearrangement joins TRBV11-1 to TRBJ2-7, with 7 bases identical to TRBD1. The CDR3 has 14 residues. With 3 bases clipped from V and 2 bases from J, the junction kept 4 bases outside the gene matches. Germline V gives CDR1 SGHAT, CDR2 FQDESV (reference sequence). CDR3 bases: TGTGCCAGCAGCTTCTCCCAGGGGGCCTACGAGCAGTACTTC. This translates into CASSFSQGAYEQYF.

The gene calls are TRBV5-1 and TRBJ2-6; D unresolved. CDR1 and CDR2 from the germline V gene are SGHRS and YFSETQ. CDR3 length: 15 amino acids. Trimming took off 1 base at V and 0 bases at J, with 5 bases between the two ends. In DNA, the CDR3 is TGCGCCAGCAGCTTGTCCGGCTCTGGGGCCAACGTCCTGACTTTC. Translating gives CASSLSGSGANVLTF.

The chain carries TRBV7-8 and TRBJ1-4; D gene uncertain. Germline CDR1 SGHVS, CDR2 FQNEAQ. Trimming shortened V by 2 bases and J by 3 bases, and 13 bases separated the two germline ends. CDR3 length: 16 amino acids. Written as DNA, the CDR3 is TGTGCCAGCAGCTTAAGGGCGCGGAGCTCTAATGAAAAACTGTTTTTT. This sequence encodes CASSLRARSSNEKLFF.

The chain uses TRBV18 and TRBJ2-3; TRBD2 might be the D (6 bases). The ends were cut back, 6 bases at V and 1 base at J, with 11 bases in the middle. From germline, CDR1 is KGHSH and CDR2 LQKENI. The CDR3 length is 14 residues. The CDR3 coding sequence is TGTGCCAGCTCTGCACGCGGGGGCACAGATACGCAGTATTTT. Residues: CASSARGGTDTQYF.

This chain connects TRBV13 to TRBJ2-1, with 8 nucleotides matching TRBD1. The trim removed 6 bases at V and 6 bases at J, leaving 7 bases unmatched. Germline CDR1 reads PRHDT; CDR2 reads FYEKMQ (reference sequence). This CDR3 contains 14 residues. CDR3 coding DNA: TGTGCCAGCAGAGGACAGGGCCACCTCAATGAGCAGTTCTTC. Protein product: CASRGQGHLNEQFF.

The V call is TRBV5-1, the J call TRBJ2-1, with a weak D call TRBD2 (6 bases). CDR3 size: 18 residues. The V end was cut by 0 bases, the J end by 1 base, with 17 bases between. The germline V gene encodes CDR1 SGHRS and CDR2 YFSETQ. CDR3 loop: CASSLAGVGSLSYNEQFF. CDR3 coding DNA: TGCGCCAGCAGCTTGGCGGGAGTGGGGTCTCTTTCCTACAATGAGCAGTTCTTC.

The chain uses TRBV5-1 and TRBJ1-2; maybe TRBD1 (6 bases). Trimming removed 4 bases at V and 9 bases at J, with 19 bases between. CDR3 length: 14 residues. Germline lookup yields CDR1 SGHRS and CDR2 YFSETQ. CDR3 sequence reads: CASSLRTDDSRYTF. The CDR3 region has the DNA TGCGCCAGCAGCCTGCGGACAGATGACTCTCGCTACACCTTC.